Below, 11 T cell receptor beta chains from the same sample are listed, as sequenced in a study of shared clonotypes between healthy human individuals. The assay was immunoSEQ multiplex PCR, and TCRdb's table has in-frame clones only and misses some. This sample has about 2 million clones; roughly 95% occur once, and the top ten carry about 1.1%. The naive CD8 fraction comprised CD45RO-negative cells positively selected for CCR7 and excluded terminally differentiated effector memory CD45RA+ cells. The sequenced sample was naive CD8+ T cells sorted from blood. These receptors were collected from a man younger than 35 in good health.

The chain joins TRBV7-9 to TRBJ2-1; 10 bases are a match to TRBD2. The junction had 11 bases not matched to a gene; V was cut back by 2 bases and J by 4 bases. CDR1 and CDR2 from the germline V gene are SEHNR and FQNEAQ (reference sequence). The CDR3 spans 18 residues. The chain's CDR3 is CASSLRALSGRPYNEQFF. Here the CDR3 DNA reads TGTGCCAGCAGCTTAAGGGCCCTTAGCGGGAGGCCATACAATGAGCAGTTCTTC.

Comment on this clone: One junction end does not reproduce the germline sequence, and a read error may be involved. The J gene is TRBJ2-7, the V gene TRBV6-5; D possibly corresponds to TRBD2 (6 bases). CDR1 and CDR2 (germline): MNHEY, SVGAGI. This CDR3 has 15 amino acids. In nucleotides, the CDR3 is TGTGCCAGCAGCCCCGGGGGAGGACCCTCCCACGAGCAGTACTTC. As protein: CASSPGGGPSHEQYF.

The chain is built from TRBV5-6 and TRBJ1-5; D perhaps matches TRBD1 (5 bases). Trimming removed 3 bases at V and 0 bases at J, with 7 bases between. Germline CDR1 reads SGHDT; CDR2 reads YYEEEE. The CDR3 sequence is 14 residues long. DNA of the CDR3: TGTGCCAGCAGCTGGGGGGTTAGCAATCAGCCCCAGCATTTT. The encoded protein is CASSWGVSNQPQHF.

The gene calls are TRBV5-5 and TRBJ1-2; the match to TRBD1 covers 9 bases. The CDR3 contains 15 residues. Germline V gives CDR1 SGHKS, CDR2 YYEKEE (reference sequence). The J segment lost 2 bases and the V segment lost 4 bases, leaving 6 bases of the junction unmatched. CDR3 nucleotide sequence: TGTGCCAGCAGCCCCCGCGGGACAGGGAACTATGGCTACACCTTC. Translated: CASSPRGTGNYGYTF.

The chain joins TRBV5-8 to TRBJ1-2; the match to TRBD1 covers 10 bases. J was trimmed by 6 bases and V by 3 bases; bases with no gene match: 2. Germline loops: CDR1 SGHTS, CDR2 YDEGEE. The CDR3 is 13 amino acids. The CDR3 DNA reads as TGTGCCAGCAGCTGGGGGACAGGGGATGGCTACACCTTC. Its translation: CASSWGTGDGYTF.

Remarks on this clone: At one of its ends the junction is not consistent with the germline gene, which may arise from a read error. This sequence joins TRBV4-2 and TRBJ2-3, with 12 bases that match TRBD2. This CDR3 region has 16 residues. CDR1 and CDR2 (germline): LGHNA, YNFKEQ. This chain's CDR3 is CASSQALAGGTGTQYF. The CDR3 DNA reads TGTGCCAGCAGCCAAGCCCTAGCGGGGGGGACAGGTACGCAGTATTTT.

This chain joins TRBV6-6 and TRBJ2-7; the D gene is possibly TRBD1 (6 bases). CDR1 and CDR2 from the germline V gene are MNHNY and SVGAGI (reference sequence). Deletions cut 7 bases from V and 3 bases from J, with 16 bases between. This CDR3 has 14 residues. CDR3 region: CASTLSGTNYEQYF. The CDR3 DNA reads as TGTGCCAGCACCTTAAGTGGGACAAACTACGAGCAGTACTTC.

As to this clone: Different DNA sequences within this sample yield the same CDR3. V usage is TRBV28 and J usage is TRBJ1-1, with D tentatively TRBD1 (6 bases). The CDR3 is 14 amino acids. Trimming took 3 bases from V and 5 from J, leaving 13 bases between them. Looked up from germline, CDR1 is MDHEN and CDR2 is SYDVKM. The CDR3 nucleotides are TGTGCCAGCAGTTTGGGTCAGGGGACGACTGAAGCTTTCTTT. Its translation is CASSLGQGTTEAFF.

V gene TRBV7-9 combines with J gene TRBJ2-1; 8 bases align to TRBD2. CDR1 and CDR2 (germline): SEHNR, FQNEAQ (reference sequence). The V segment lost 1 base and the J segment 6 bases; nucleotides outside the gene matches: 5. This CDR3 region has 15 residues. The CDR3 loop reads CASSLGLAGGNEQFF. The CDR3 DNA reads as TGTGCCAGCAGCTTAGGGTTGGCGGGGGGCAATGAGCAGTTCTTC.

In nucleotides, the CDR3 is TGTGCCAGTAGTCCGTGGGAGGGACAGGATAACTATGGCTACACCTTC. It translates to CASSPWEGQDNYGYTF. The V call is TRBV19, the J call TRBJ1-2; TRBD1 aligns across 8 bases. Germline V CDR1 and CDR2: LNHDA, SQIVND (reference sequence). With 5 bases clipped from V and 1 base from J, the junction kept 9 bases outside the gene matches. This CDR3 has 16 amino acids. The whole variable domain, filled in from reference TRBV19 and TRBJ1-2, reads DGGITQSPKYLFRKEGQNVTLSCEQNLNHDAMYWYRQDPGQGLRLIYYSQIVNDFQKGDIAEGYSVSREKKESFPLTVTSAQKNPTAFYLCASSPWEGQDNYGYTFGSGTRLTVV.

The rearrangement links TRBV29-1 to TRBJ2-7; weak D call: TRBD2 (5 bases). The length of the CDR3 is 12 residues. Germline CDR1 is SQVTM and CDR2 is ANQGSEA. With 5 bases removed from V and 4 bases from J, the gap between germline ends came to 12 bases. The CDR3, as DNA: TGCAGCGTTATCCTAGGAGGATACGAGCAGTACTTC. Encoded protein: CSVILGGYEQYF.